These T cell receptor beta chains were read from a single sample in a study of blood T cells in healthy people across ages. TCRdb passed the 5' RACE reads through MiXCR, listing each CDR3 protein once. The sample lists roughly 900,000 distinct CDR3 sequences, 25% to 35% occurring once. Sequenced material: blood. The receptors originated from a woman aged 80 or over in good health. Both conserved end residues are part of each CDR3. The D gene is left open where the match is weak. Part of the rows lack a size; the others show once, few, many or a class for expanded clones.

j_call clone_size v_call d_call cdr3_aa cdr3_nt
TRBJ2-5 . TRBV29-1 . CSVVRTGGETQYF TGCAGCGTTGTCCGCACAGGCGGAGAGACCCAGTACTTC
TRBJ2-7 . TRBV6-6 . CASSSTGEVTYEQYF TGTGCCAGCAGCTCCACAGGGGAGGTTACCTACGAGCAGTACTTC
TRBJ2-6 few TRBV18 TRBD1 CASSPNPGQLAGANVLTF TGTGCCAGCTCACCGAACCCGGGACAGCTGGCTGGGGCCAACGTCCTGACTTTC
TRBJ2-7 . TRBV11-2 . CASSPRGRGLSNTDTQYF TGTGCCAGCAGCCCCCGCGGCCGGGGGCTTTCTAACACAGATACGCAGTACTTC
TRBJ2-5 . TRBV5-1 . CASSLVASPPGEQYF TGCGCCAGCAGCTTGGTGGCCAGTCCTCCGGGTGAGCAGTACTTC
TRBJ2-6 few TRBV20-1 TRBD2 CSARSGGGFTSGANVLTF TGCAGTGCTAGATCGGGGGGAGGTTTTACCTCTGGGGCCAACGTCCTGACTTTC
TRBJ2-2 . TRBV7-7 TRBD2 CASSSRTSGGARTGELFF TGTGCCAGCAGCTCGCGGACTAGCGGGGGGGCAAGGACCGGGGAGCTGTTTTTT
TRBJ2-2 few TRBV20-1 TRBD1 CSAKPTGTGGYEGELFF TGCAGTGCGAAACCTACAGGAACAGGGGGGTACGAGGGGGAGCTGTTTTTT
TRBJ1-5 many TRBV6-5 . CASSYSNRGNQPQHF TGTGCCAGCAGTTACTCAAACAGGGGCAATCAGCCCCAGCATTTT
TRBJ2-3 many TRBV10-3 TRBD1 CAINRQGFTDTQYF TGTGCCATCAACCGACAGGGTTTCACAGATACGCAGTATTTT
TRBJ2-5 many TRBV7-7 TRBD1 CASSLMGTGAQETQYF TGTGCTAGCAGCTTAATGGGTACAGGGGCCCAAGAGACCCAGTACTTC
TRBJ2-2 many TRBV6-1 . CASSEGRVHTGELFF TGTGCCAGCAGTGAAGGTAGAGTGCACACCGGGGAGCTGTTTTTT
TRBJ1-2 few TRBV12-3/TRBV12-4 TRBD1 CASSSWTGKDYGYTF TGTGCCAGCAGTTCCTGGACAGGGAAGGACTATGGCTACACCTTC
TRBJ2-7 many TRBV7-2 . CASSLAQGNEQYF TGTGCCAGCAGCTTAGCACAGGGAAACGAGCAGTACTTC
TRBJ2-7 many TRBV5-1 TRBD1 CASSPGQGAEEQYF TGCGCCAGCAGCCCAGGACAGGGGGCAGAAGAGCAGTACTTC
TRBJ1-5 few TRBV7-7 TRBD1 CASSPQAGGVNQPQHF TGTGCTAGCAGCCCCCAGGCAGGGGGCGTCAATCAGCCCCAGCATTTT
TRBJ2-3 many TRBV6-5 . CASSYWIPGDLGSTDTQYF TGTGCCAGCAGTTACTGGATTCCAGGGGATTTAGGTAGCACAGATACGCAGTATTTT
TRBJ2-3 . TRBV20-1 TRBD2 CSARDWRGGITDTQYF TGCAGTGCTAGAGATTGGCGGGGGGGTATCACAGATACGCAGTATTTT
TRBJ2-1 many TRBV20-1 . CSASGLVNNEQFF TGCAGTGCATCGGGACTGGTTAACAATGAGCAGTTCTTC
TRBJ2-2 . TRBV5-1 . CASSATSGTNTGELFF TGCGCCAGCAGCGCTACGAGCGGAACTAACACCGGGGAGCTGTTTTTT
TRBJ2-3 . TRBV20-1 TRBD2 CSASASGSGRTDTQYF TGCAGTGCTAGCGCCAGTGGTAGCGGGAGAACAGATACGCAGTATTTT
TRBJ2-1 many TRBV3-1 . CASSQDRLSRGNEQFF TGTGCCAGCAGCCAAGATAGGCTATCAAGAGGAAATGAGCAGTTCTTC
TRBJ1-6 . TRBV7-2 TRBD1 CASSFAGGTGNSPLHF TGTGCCAGCAGCTTTGCCGGGGGGACAGGGAATTCACCCCTCCACTTT
TRBJ2-1 many TRBV20-1 TRBD1 CSANRDRGNEQFF TGCAGTGCCAACCGGGACAGGGGGAATGAGCAGTTCTTC
TRBJ2-7 . TRBV29-1 . CSVRVSGTSYEQYF TGCAGCGTCCGAGTTTCCGGTACGTCCTACGAGCAGTACTTC
TRBJ2-5 few TRBV5-5 . CASSKAGIQETQYF TGTGCCAGCAGCAAAGCGGGCATTCAAGAGACCCAGTACTTC
TRBJ2-5 many TRBV29-1 . CSVAGFGGDQTQYF TGCAGCGTGGCTGGGTTTGGGGGAGATCAGACCCAGTACTTC
TRBJ2-5 few TRBV7-2 TRBD1 CASSLGTGDVGTQYF TGTGCCAGCAGCTTAGGGACAGGGGACGTGGGGACCCAGTACTTC
TRBJ2-6 many TRBV6-1 . CASRNRVSGANVLTF TGTGCCAGCAGAAACAGGGTATCTGGGGCCAACGTCCTGACTTTC
TRBJ2-6 . TRBV5-5 . CASSLQGAGANVRTF TGTGCCAGCAGCTTACAGGGCGCGGGGGCCAACGTCCGGACTTTC
TRBJ2-7 . TRBV30 . CAWMSGGENEQYF TGTGCCTGGATGTCGGGCGGCGAAAATGAGCAGTACTTC
TRBJ2-1 once TRBV20-1 . CSAPTGYEQFF TGCAGTGCTCCCACGGGCTACGAGCAGTTCTTC
TRBJ2-5 . TRBV7-2 . CASSLALGGQGTQYF TGTGCCAGCAGCTTAGCGCTTGGCGGGCAGGGGACCCAGTACTTC
TRBJ2-5 few TRBV2 TRBD2 CASSVGLRETQYF TGTGCCAGCAGTGTGGGACTACGGGAGACCCAGTACTTC
TRBJ2-5 many TRBV7-2 TRBD1 CASSGYRGAETQYF TGTGCCAGCAGCGGATACAGGGGAGCAGAGACCCAGTACTTC
TRBJ2-5 many TRBV15 TRBD1 CATSNGSRGPTETQYF TGTGCCACCAGCAACGGGTCGAGGGGGCCGACTGAGACCCAGTACTTC
TRBJ2-1 . TRBV20-1 . CSAFDGGLSYNEQFF TGCAGTGCTTTTGACGGGGGCCTCTCCTACAATGAGCAGTTCTTC
TRBJ1-2 many TRBV6-2/TRBV6-3 . CASSYRTPGNYGYTF TGTGCCAGCAGTTACCGCACCCCAGGGAACTATGGCTACACCTTC
TRBJ2-1 many TRBV20-1 . CSARDPRDSYNEQFF TGCAGTGCTAGAGATCCAAGGGACTCCTACAATGAGCAGTTCTTC
TRBJ2-1 few TRBV5-4 TRBD1 CASSSGTGGHVQFF TGTGCCAGCAGCTCCGGGACAGGGGGGCATGTGCAGTTCTTC
TRBJ2-5 . TRBV5-1 TRBD1 CASSLEDRGWETQYF TGCGCCAGCAGCTTGGAGGACAGGGGTTGGGAGACCCAGTACTTC
TRBJ1-6 many TRBV7-2 . CASSLSRGNSPLHF TGTGCCAGCAGCTTAAGCCGGGGTAATTCACCCCTCCACTTT
TRBJ1-1 many TRBV5-1 TRBD1 CASSLDRGAEAFF TGCGCCAGCAGCTTGGACAGGGGAGCTGAAGCTTTCTTT
TRBJ1-2 many TRBV6-1 . CASSEAGPYGYTF TGTGCCAGCAGTGAGGCGGGTCCCTATGGCTACACCTTC
TRBJ2-7 few TRBV7-2 . CASSLAGGRTYEQYF TGTGCCAGCAGCTTAGCCGGGGGGCGGACCTACGAGCAGTACTTC
TRBJ2-5 many TRBV11-2 . CASSLGEEETQYF TGTGCCAGCAGCTTAGGCGAAGAGGAGACCCAGTACTTC
TRBJ2-3 many TRBV4-3 TRBD1 CASSSHRDSFTDTQYF TGCGCCAGCAGCTCCCACCGGGACAGCTTCACAGATACGCAGTATTTT
TRBJ2-5 few TRBV6-2/TRBV6-3 TRBD2 CVSSVGLARGWRETQYF TGTGTCAGCAGTGTGGGACTAGCGAGGGGTTGGAGAGAGACCCAGTACTTC
TRBJ2-6 many TRBV15 . CATSKIGARGANVLTF TGTGCCACCAGCAAAATAGGGGCCAGGGGGGCCAACGTCCTGACTTTC
TRBJ1-2 many TRBV5-8 . CASSRGSGYGYTF TGTGCCAGCAGCAGGGGGTCGGGTTATGGCTACACCTTC
TRBJ2-3 . TRBV7-3 TRBD1 CASSLSRDRGDTQYF TGTGCCAGCAGCTTATCCCGGGACAGGGGGGATACGCAGTATTTT
TRBJ2-5 many TRBV28 TRBD1 CASSRSRGRWETQYF TGTGCCAGCAGTCGCTCCAGGGGGCGATGGGAGACCCAGTACTTC
TRBJ2-1 once TRBV29-1 . CSVGIKPDYNEQFF TGCAGCGTTGGGATAAAGCCGGATTACAATGAGCAGTTCTTC
TRBJ2-5 many TRBV5-1 TRBD1 CASSLAPDRGTQETQYF TGCGCCAGCAGCTTGGCCCCGGACAGGGGGACCCAAGAGACCCAGTACTTC
TRBJ2-7 many TRBV7-2 TRBD1 CASSSGQDYEQYF TGTGCCAGCAGCTCAGGACAGGACTACGAGCAGTACTTC
TRBJ2-1 few TRBV5-5 TRBD1 CASSLNRGRDYNEQFF TGTGCCAGCAGCTTAAACAGGGGGCGCGACTACAATGAGCAGTTCTTC
TRBJ2-1 . TRBV6-1 . CASSTYDEQFF TGTGCCAGCAGTACGTACGATGAGCAGTTCTTC
TRBJ2-2 . TRBV7-2 . CASSRSVGAGELFF TGTGCCAGCAGTCGGTCGGTGGGGGCCGGGGAGCTGTTTTTT
TRBJ2-7 many TRBV6-2/TRBV6-3 TRBD2 CASSYSLRKRGTSYEQYF TGTGCCAGCAGTTACTCTCTTCGGAAGCGGGGGACCTCCTACGAGCAGTACTTC
TRBJ2-2 few TRBV3-1 . CASSQDSGTGELFF TGTGCCAGCAGCCAAGATAGTGGCACCGGGGAGCTGTTTTTT